One sample yielded the 20 T cell receptor beta chains listed below, sequenced in a study of identical twins. Using its own MiXCR run on the 5' RACE reads, TCRdb lists one record per CDR3 protein. The repertoire consists of 350,000 to 450,000 distinct CDR3 sequences, with less than 20% occurring once and the leading ten covering 12%. Sequenced input: naive T cells sorted from blood. The origin of the receptors is a man aged 45-65 years in good health.

This rearrangement joins TRBV19 to TRBJ2-1, with 12 bases fitting TRBD2. The germline gives CDR1 LNHDA, CDR2 SQIVND (reference sequence). J lost 4 bases, V lost 3 bases, and 7 bases had no gene match. The CDR3 is 17 residues long. This chain's CDR3 is CASSMGLAGGLYNEQFF. DNA for the CDR3: TGTGCCAGTAGTATGGGGCTAGCGGGAGGGCTGTACAATGAGCAGTTCTTC.

This clonotype was seen more than once but under ten times. V is TRBV12-3 or TRBV12-4 and J is TRBJ1-3; D is uncertain. CDR3 length: 13 residues. Deletions cut 3 bases from V and 5 bases from J, with 8 bases between. CDR3 residues: CASSFFGRNTIYF. The CDR3 coding sequence is TGTGCCAGCAGTTTTTTCGGCAGAAACACCATATATTTT.

The V and J genes are TRBV20-1 and TRBJ1-5, with D hard to call. Germline CDR1 is DFQATT and CDR2 is SNEGSKA (reference sequence). The CDR3 loop spans 15 amino acids. The V end was cut by 0 bases, the J end by 0 bases, with 9 bases between. This CDR3 is CSAREGYISNQPQHF. The CDR3 DNA reads as TGCAGTGCTAGAGAGGGATACATTAGCAATCAGCCCCAGCATTTT.

The sample holds a few counts of this clonotype. The chain uses TRBV5-1 and TRBJ2-1, with D perhaps matching TRBD1 (5 bases). The CDR3 extends over 14 amino acids. V was cut by 5 bases and J by 8 bases, with 17 bases left in between. From germline, CDR1 is SGHRS and CDR2 YFSETQ. In nucleotides, the CDR3 is TGCGCCAGCAGTCTAGGGGCACAGGTCGATGAGCAGTTCTTC. Residues: CASSLGAQVDEQFF.

This clonotype turned up a few times. V is TRBV29-1 and J is TRBJ2-1; possibly TRBD2 for D (6 bases). The CDR3 length is 14 residues. Germline values: CDR1 SQVTM, CDR2 ANQGSEA. V dropped 7 bases and J dropped 8 bases, with 21 bases sitting between them. The CDR3 DNA reads TGCAGCGCCGCAGGCGGGGCCCATTTCTATGAGCAGTTCTTC. It specifies CSAAGGAHFYEQFF.

This clonotype was seen only a few times. The chain joins TRBV28 to TRBJ2-5; D is possibly TRBD2 (5 bases). Germline V gene sequence: CDR1 MDHEN, CDR2 SYDVKM. V lost 2 bases and J 1 base, leaving 17 bases between the germline ends. The CDR3 runs 17 residues. The DNA of the CDR3 is TGTGCCAGCAGTTTAGTAGCCGGAGGACCGATCCAAGAGACCCAGTACTTC. This encodes CASSLVAGGPIQETQYF.

V is TRBV27 and J is TRBJ2-5; maybe TRBD1 (5 bases). Germline CDR1 and CDR2: MNHEY and SMNVEV (reference sequence). Trimming removed 6 bases at V and 2 bases at J, with 13 bases between. CDR3 length: 14 amino acids. The CDR3 sequence is CASRGPFEQETQYF. DNA of the CDR3: TGTGCCAGCAGGGGGCCCTTCGAGCAAGAGACCCAGTACTTC.

This clonotype was detected many times. This rearrangement joins TRBV25-1 to TRBJ1-3; D call uncertain. The CDR3 covers 14 residues. The germline gives CDR1 MGHDK, CDR2 SYGVNS. Trimming took off 3 bases at V and 7 bases at J, with 13 bases between the two ends. DNA for the CDR3: TGTGCCAGCAGTGACCTCGTTTCGGGTAACACCATATATTTT. It is translated as CASSDLVSGNTIYF.

This clonotype was counted ten times or more. The CDR3 sequence is CSLGVAGDTQYF. As DNA, the CDR3 is TGCAGCCTGGGGGTAGCCGGGGATACGCAGTATTTT. The chain joins TRBV29-1 to TRBJ2-3, with D tentatively TRBD1 or TRBD2 (5 bases each). CDR3 length: 12 residues. Germline V gene lookup returns CDR1 SQVTM and CDR2 ANQGSEA. The V and J ends lost 8 bases and 6 bases respectively, with 15 bases between them.

V and J are TRBV6-2 or TRBV6-3 and TRBJ2-7, with D possibly being TRBD2 (6 bases). CDR1 is MNHEY, CDR2 SVGEGT, per germline. The CDR3 runs 13 residues. Trimming removed 6 bases at V and 4 bases at J, with 13 bases between. The CDR3 DNA reads as TGTGCCAGCAGAAGGAACGGGGGTTACGAGCAGTACTTC. It translates to CASRRNGGYEQYF.

The chain combines TRBV3-1 with TRBJ2-5; 9 positions match TRBD1. The J segment lost 5 bases and the V segment lost 4 bases, leaving 14 bases of the junction unmatched. The CDR3 covers 17 residues. Germline CDR1 reads LGHDT; CDR2 reads YNNKEL (reference sequence). This CDR3 is CASSRRTGDVRAETQYF. CDR3 DNA: TGTGCCAGCAGCCGACGGACAGGGGACGTCCGGGCTGAGACCCAGTACTTC.

This clonotype occurred many times. J is TRBJ1-2 and V is TRBV5-1, with no clear D. V was shortened by 4 bases and J by 3 bases, with 10 bases between the two germline ends. Germline values: CDR1 SGHRS, CDR2 YFSETQ. The CDR3 is 13 amino acids. The CDR3 DNA sequence: TGCGCCAGCAGCAAACGATCGGACTATGGCTACACCTTC. Translation: CASSKRSDYGYTF.

This clonotype has at least ten counts. This chain links TRBV4-3 with TRBJ2-2, with TRBD1 matching over 10 bases. Germline CDR1 reads LGHNA; CDR2 reads YSLEER. This CDR3 spans 16 amino acids. V shed 0 bases, J shed 8 bases, and the junction held 6 bases outside the gene matches. The chain's CDR3 is CASSQEDRGVIGELFF. The CDR3 nucleotides read TGCGCCAGCAGCCAAGAGGACAGGGGGGTAATTGGGGAGCTGTTTTTT.

The rearrangement joins TRBV28 to TRBJ2-7; 7 bases line up with TRBD1. J gave up 3 bases and V 4 bases, and 3 bases lay outside the gene matches. This CDR3 region has 13 residues. From germline, CDR1 is MDHEN and CDR2 SYDVKM. CDR3 in DNA: TGTGCCAGCAGTTATCCAGGGGGCTACGAGCAGTACTTC. Encoded protein: CASSYPGGYEQYF.

The rearrangement links TRBV29-1 to TRBJ2-1; D unresolved. The CDR3 extends over 13 amino acids. The germline V gene has CDR1 SQVTM and CDR2 ANQGSEA. Trimming left V 4 bases short and J 3 bases short, with 10 bases between. In DNA form, the CDR3 reads TGCAGCGTTGTAGGTGTGGACTACAATGAGCAGTTCTTC. This encodes CSVVGVDYNEQFF.

Regarding this clonotype: At one boundary the junction diverges from the germline segment, which might be a read error. The gene calls are TRBV7-7 and TRBJ2-2; tentatively, D is TRBD1 or TRBD2 (6 bases each). This CDR3 region has 15 residues. The germline gives CDR1 SSHAT, CDR2 FNYEAQ (reference sequence). Here the CDR3 reads CASSPSGAHTGELFF. As DNA, the CDR3 is TGTGCTAGCAGCCCCTCGGGGGCGCACACCGGGGAGCTGTTTTTT.

This clonotype was observed at least ten times. The chain uses TRBV29-1 and TRBJ2-5; D unresolved. The CDR3 has 13 amino acids. The V end was cut by 0 bases, the J end by 3 bases, with 8 bases between. The germline CDR1 and CDR2 sequences are SQVTM and ANQGSEA. The CDR3 region is CSVEDREKETQYF. The CDR3 bases are TGCAGCGTTGAAGATCGAGAAAAAGAGACCCAGTACTTC.

This chain links TRBV6-2 or TRBV6-3 with TRBJ2-2, with TRBD2 matching 9 bases. Germline CDR1 MNHEY, CDR2 SVGEGT. V lost 7 bases and J lost 7; bases outside the gene matches: 10. This CDR3 region has 15 residues. The CDR3 is CASTPAGGRFGELFF. CDR3 nucleotide sequence: TGTGCCAGCACCCCAGCGGGAGGTCGCTTCGGGGAGCTGTTTTTT.

This clonotype has at least ten counts. The rearrangement joins TRBV4-3 to TRBJ2-1; TRBD2 agrees at 14 bases. After removal of 0 bases from V and 8 bases from J, the junction contained 9 bases not matched to a gene. Looked up from germline, CDR1 is LGHNA and CDR2 is YSLEER. This CDR3 spans 18 amino acids. The CDR3 protein is CASSQDMGTSGSVYEQFF. The CDR3 nucleotides read TGCGCCAGCAGCCAAGATATGGGGACTAGCGGGAGTGTCTATGAGCAGTTCTTC.

The genes are TRBV5-1 and TRBJ2-1; 8 positions agree with TRBD2. V dropped 6 bases and J dropped 5; count of bases not matched to a gene: 10. This CDR3 is built from 15 residues. Germline V gene lookup returns CDR1 SGHRS and CDR2 YFSETQ. The CDR3 region is CASTREGMGHNEQFF. The CDR3 nucleotides are TGCGCCAGCACCCGGGAGGGGATGGGACACAATGAGCAGTTCTTC.